This TCR beta chain was found in a study of blood T cell repertoires in COVID-19. About the study: Spain, Italy and the United States supplied samples that represented acute and convalescent COVID-19. Nucleic acid was either cDNA or gDNA, and it came from T cells, B-cell-depleted T cells, or PBMCs.

Methods used by the authors: Nucleated cell counts were estimated from reference gene primer amplification. Repertoires were generated with immunoSEQ multiplex PCR, while TCRdb's copy carries only in-frame clones and drops some. V and J calls and clone size are as listed in that table; D and trimming were resolved from the DNA. The profile covers over 120,000 clones, with approximately 80% appearing a single time and about 5.1% taken by the ten largest. This clonotype originated in a human donor in a cohort sampled during active COVID-19. The sample was peripheral blood.

CDR3 coding DNA: TGTGCCAGCAGCTCCGGGGGTGGCTACGAGCAGTACTTC. Protein sequence: CASSSGGGYEQYF. This chain uses TRBV7-3 with TRBJ2-7, with a weak D call TRBD2 (6 bases). Trimming stripped 4 bases from V and 3 bases from J, with 10 bases between. The CDR3 is 13 amino acids. The germline CDR1 and CDR2 sequences are SGHTA and FQGTGA.